These T cell receptor beta chains were read from a single sample in a study of response to subunit inactivated influenza vaccine. TCRdb re-analysed the RT-PCR reads in MiXCR, keeping a single row per CDR3 protein. The sample shows more than 550,000 distinct CDR3 sequences, around 11% of them seen only once. Here the sequenced sample was PBMCs from blood, taken on the day of vaccination. The origin of the receptors is a man aged 50 to 59 who received an inactivated influenza vaccine. Both conserved end residues are part of each CDR3. The D gene is left open where the match is weak. Clone sizes are given selectively: once, few, many, or a class where the clone is expanded.

>TRBJ2-2|TRBV4-1|TRBD1|.
CASSHRPPLRFLDRANTGELFF
TGCGCCAGCAGCCACCGACCCCCCTTGAGGTTTCTTGACAGGGCGAACACCGGGGAGCTGTTTTTT
>TRBJ1-5|TRBV6-1|.|few
CASSPGGPRNQPQHF
TGTGCCAGCAGTCCCGGGGGCCCACGCAATCAGCCCCAGCATTTT
>TRBJ2-7|TRBV2|TRBD2|few
CASSAYGLAGSNEQYF
TGTGCCAGCAGTGCCTATGGACTAGCGGGTTCAAACGAGCAGTACTTC
>TRBJ2-3|TRBV12-3/TRBV12-4|TRBD1|many
CASSFGDRVTDTQYF
TGTGCCAGCAGTTTCGGGGACAGGGTAACAGATACGCAGTATTTT
>TRBJ2-2|TRBV5-1|.|few
CASSLAFVRRSPPNTGELFF
TGCGCCAGCAGCTTGGCGTTTGTGCGGAGGTCCCCCCCGAACACCGGGGAGCTGTTTTTT
>TRBJ2-1|TRBV7-9|.|.
CASSSSATGKPYNEQFF
TGTGCCAGCAGCTCCTCCGCTACCGGGAAACCATACAATGAGCAGTTCTTC
>TRBJ2-3|TRBV5-1|.|.
CASSRLEAVTDTQYF
TGCGCCAGCAGCCGCCTAGAAGCTGTGACAGATACGCAGTATTTT
>TRBJ1-6|TRBV30|.|.
CAWSVPAGPGAYSPLHF
TGTGCCTGGAGTGTACCTGCGGGGCCAGGGGCTTATTCACCCCTCCACTTT
>TRBJ2-3|TRBV7-6|.|few
CASSLGMSWRTDTQYF
TGTGCCAGCAGCTTAGGAATGTCTTGGAGGACAGATACGCAGTATTTT
>TRBJ2-1|TRBV5-1|.|many
CASSRGLYNEQFF
TGTGCCAGCAGTAGGGGACTCTACAATGAGCAGTTCTTC
>TRBJ2-7|TRBV12-3/TRBV12-4|.|few
CASSFLGVGSYEQYF
TGTGCCAGCAGTTTCCTAGGGGTCGGCTCCTACGAGCAGTACTTC
>TRBJ1-5|TRBV2|TRBD1|.
CASSESADREHQPQHF
TGTGCCAGCAGTGAAAGCGCCGACAGGGAGCATCAGCCCCAGCATTTT
>TRBJ2-7|TRBV12-3/TRBV12-4|.|.
CASIKGQVYEQYF
TGTGCCAGCATAAAGGGGCAGGTCTACGAGCAGTACTTC
>TRBJ1-1|TRBV6-2/TRBV6-3|.|.
CASSYRLGAFF
TGTGCCAGCAGTTACCGTCTAGGGGCTTTCTTT
>TRBJ1-5|TRBV6-2/TRBV6-3|.|.
CASTLRRNQPQHF
TGTGCCAGCACCCTAAGAAGGAATCAGCCCCAGCATTTT
>TRBJ2-3|TRBV13|.|.
CASSFLRGLTTDTQYF
TGTGCCAGCAGCTTTTTACGGGGGCTTACCACAGATACGCAGTATTTT
>TRBJ2-5|TRBV29-1|.|few
CSVVEQIQETQYF
TGCAGCGTTGTCGAACAGATCCAAGAGACCCAGTACTTC
>TRBJ2-7|TRBV27|TRBD1|few
CASRPTRDRSKPYEQYF
TGTGCCAGCAGGCCCACCAGGGACAGGTCTAAGCCCTACGAGCAGTACTTC
>TRBJ2-3|TRBV12-3/TRBV12-4|.|.
CASSYPVRASTDTQYF
TGTGCCAGCAGTTATCCCGTGAGGGCGAGCACAGATACGCAGTATTTT
>TRBJ2-3|TRBV27|.|few
CASSPRGPVVGSDTQYF
TGTGCCAGCAGTCCGCGGGGACCCGTGGTTGGATCAGATACGCAGTATTTT
>TRBJ1-1|TRBV15|.|few
CATSRDKFLNTEAFF
TGTGCCACCAGCAGAGATAAGTTCTTAAACACTGAAGCTTTCTTT
>TRBJ2-5|TRBV29-1|.|many
CSAIIMEETQYF
TGCAGTGCCATTATAATGGAAGAGACCCAGTACTTC
>TRBJ2-7|TRBV28|.|.
CASSSSGTDSYEQYF
TGTGCCAGCAGTTCCAGCGGAACAGACTCCTACGAGCAGTACTTC
>TRBJ1-1|TRBV5-1|.|many
CASSSGTGDTEAFF
TGCGCCAGCAGCTCGGGCACAGGAGACACTGAAGCTTTCTTT
>TRBJ1-6|TRBV6-5|.|.
CASSYRTDNSPLHF
TGTGCCAGCAGTTACAGGACAGATAATTCACCCCTCCACTTT
>TRBJ2-6|TRBV9|.|.
CASSVGGAGANVLTF
TGTGCCAGCAGCGTAGGGGGGGCTGGGGCCAACGTCCTGACTTTC
>TRBJ1-1|TRBV6-1|.|.
CASSGNVGTEAFF
TGTGCCAGCAGTGGTAATGTGGGCACTGAAGCTTTCTTT
>TRBJ2-3|TRBV29-1|TRBD2|few
CSVAGTSGAGDTQYF
TGCAGCGTCGCCGGGACTAGCGGGGCGGGAGATACGCAGTATTTT
>TRBJ2-5|TRBV29-1|.|.
CSIRTQETQYF
TGCAGCATCAGGACCCAAGAGACCCAGTACTTC
>TRBJ2-2|TRBV6-2/TRBV6-3|.|few
CASSVRQQTGELFF
TGTGCCAGCAGTGTTAGACAGCAGACCGGGGAGCTGTTTTTT
>TRBJ2-5|TRBV30|.|once
CAWSVQVGETQYF
TGTGCCTGGAGTGTACAGGTGGGAGAGACCCAGTACTTC
>TRBJ2-7|TRBV6-2/TRBV6-3|TRBD2|few
CASSYSPGLAGRLEQYF
TGTGCCAGCAGTTATTCCCCTGGTCTAGCGGGAAGACTAGAGCAGTACTTC
>TRBJ2-5|TRBV7-9|.|many
CASSQVLWETQYF
TGTGCCAGCAGCCAGGTGTTGTGGGAGACCCAGTACTTC
>TRBJ2-7|TRBV20-1|.|.
CSAITTRAYEQYF
TGCAGTGCTATAACCACGAGAGCCTACGAGCAGTACTTC
>TRBJ2-3|TRBV11-2|TRBD2|.
CASSLGTSPSTDTQYF
TGTGCCAGCAGCTTAGGGACTAGCCCGAGCACAGATACGCAGTATTTT
>TRBJ2-7|TRBV7-6|TRBD2|few
CASSGTSGHYEQYF
TGTGCCAGCAGCGGAACTAGCGGACACTACGAGCAGTACTTC
>TRBJ2-4|TRBV4-1|TRBD2|few
CASSQEPPRTSGSRRLNIQYF
TGCGCCAGCAGCCAAGAGCCCCCCCGGACTAGCGGGAGTCGAAGGCTAAACATTCAGTACTTC
>TRBJ2-3|TRBV5-5|TRBD1|few
CASSPRTGGRDTDTQYF
TGTGCCAGCAGCCCGAGGACAGGGGGTAGGGACACAGATACGCAGTATTTT
>TRBJ2-7|TRBV29-1|TRBD2|few
CSVEATGTSASEQYF
TGCAGCGTTGAAGCTACCGGGACTAGCGCCAGCGAGCAGTACTTC
>TRBJ2-1|TRBV28|TRBD2|few
CASSLGLLAGASNEQFF
TGTGCCAGCAGTTTAGGGCTTCTAGCGGGAGCCTCCAATGAGCAGTTCTTC
>TRBJ2-4|TRBV5-5|.|.
CASSLGARGDIQYF
TGTGCCAGCAGCTTGGGGGCCCGAGGGGACATTCAGTACTTC
>TRBJ2-1|TRBV3-1|TRBD2|.
CASSPASGSLSYNEQFF
TGTGCCAGCAGCCCAGCTAGCGGGAGCCTCTCCTACAATGAGCAGTTCTTC
>TRBJ1-1|TRBV28|.|many
CASSSNLVFGTEAFF
TGTGCCAGCAGTTCCAACCTTGTCTTTGGCACTGAAGCTTTCTTT
>TRBJ2-7|TRBV7-6|TRBD1|few
CASSVLGTGYDEQYF
TGTGCCAGCAGCGTCCTTGGGACAGGGTACGACGAGCAGTACTTC
>TRBJ1-2|TRBV28|.|few
CASRRRHNSPYGYTF
TGTGCCAGCAGACGACGACATAACTCCCCCTATGGCTACACCTTC
>TRBJ1-1|TRBV20-1|.|many
CSASQGIMNTEAFF
TGCAGTGCTAGTCAGGGTATCATGAACACTGAAGCTTTCTTT
>TRBJ2-1|TRBV9|.|few
CASSVVESYNEQFF
TGTGCCAGCAGCGTAGTAGAGTCCTACAATGAGCAGTTCTTC
>TRBJ2-6|TRBV5-1|.|few
CASRQGVGSGANVLTF
TGCGCCAGCAGGCAGGGCGTGGGCTCTGGGGCCAACGTCCTGACTTTC